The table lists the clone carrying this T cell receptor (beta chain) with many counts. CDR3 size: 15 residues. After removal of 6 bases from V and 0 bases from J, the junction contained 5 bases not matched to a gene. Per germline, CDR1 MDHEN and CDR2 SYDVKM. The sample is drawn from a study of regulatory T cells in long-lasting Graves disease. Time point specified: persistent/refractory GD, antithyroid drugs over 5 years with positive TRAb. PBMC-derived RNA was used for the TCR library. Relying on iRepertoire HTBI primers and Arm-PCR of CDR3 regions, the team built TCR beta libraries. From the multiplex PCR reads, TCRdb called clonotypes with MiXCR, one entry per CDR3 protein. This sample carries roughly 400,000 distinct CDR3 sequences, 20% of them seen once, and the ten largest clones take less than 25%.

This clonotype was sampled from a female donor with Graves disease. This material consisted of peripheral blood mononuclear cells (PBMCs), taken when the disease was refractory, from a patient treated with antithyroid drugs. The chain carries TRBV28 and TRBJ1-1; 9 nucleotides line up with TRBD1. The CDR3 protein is CASSSRQGVNTEAFF. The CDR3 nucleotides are TGTGCCAGCAGCTCCCGACAGGGGGTGAACACTGAAGCTTTCTTT.